These T cell receptor beta chains were read from a single sample in a study of blood T cell repertoires in COVID-19. Sequencing was performed with immunoSEQ multiplex PCR; in TCRdb, only in-frame clones are kept and a portion is missing. The sample has about 220,000 clones; about 78% are singletons. The sequenced sample was peripheral blood. These receptors all stem from a woman between 65 and 79 years old with acute or convalescent COVID-19. Each CDR3 is given with its conserved first and last residue. The order of the fields is clone size, D gene, V gene, J gene, CDR3 protein, CDR3 DNA. D genes are given only for firm matches. Clone size is not always given. Where it is, it says once, few, many or a class for expanded clones.

abundance: NA
d_gene: NA
v_gene: TRBV5-1
j_gene: TRBJ2-1
CDR3aa: CASSGIQAGSKDEQFF
CDR3nt: TGCGCCAGCAGCGGAATACAAGCAGGGTCCAAGGATGAGCAGTTCTTC

abundance: once
d_gene: TRBD1
v_gene: TRBV19
j_gene: TRBJ2-4
CDR3aa: CASSLHRQGTKNIQYF
CDR3nt: TGTGCCAGTAGTCTTCACCGACAGGGAACCAAAAACATTCAGTACTTC

abundance: NA
d_gene: TRBD2
v_gene: TRBV5-5
j_gene: TRBJ2-7
CDR3aa: CASSTFGSGSSYEQYF
CDR3nt: TGTGCCAGCAGCACCTTCGGGAGCGGGAGCTCCTACGAGCAGTACTTC

abundance: NA
d_gene: TRBD2
v_gene: TRBV6-5
j_gene: TRBJ2-5
CDR3aa: CASSQSSGQETQYF
CDR3nt: TGTGCCAGCAGTCAGTCTAGCGGGCAAGAGACCCAGTACTTC

abundance: NA
d_gene: NA
v_gene: TRBV7-9
j_gene: TRBJ1-5
CDR3aa: CASSLGQGGQPQHF
CDR3nt: TGTGCCAGCAGCTTAGGGCAGGGCGGACAGCCCCAGCATTTT

abundance: NA
d_gene: NA
v_gene: TRBV7-8
j_gene: TRBJ2-5
CDR3aa: CASSFTPSQETQYF
CDR3nt: TGTGCCAGCAGCTTTACACCCTCCCAAGAGACCCAGTACTTC

abundance: NA
d_gene: TRBD1
v_gene: TRBV30
j_gene: TRBJ2-5
CDR3aa: CAWNRGAETQYF
CDR3nt: TGTGCCTGGAACAGGGGAGCCGAGACCCAGTACTTC

abundance: NA
d_gene: NA
v_gene: TRBV7-2
j_gene: TRBJ2-7
CDR3aa: CASSLGAPTVSYEQYF
CDR3nt: TGTGCCAGCAGCTTAGGGGCACCTACTGTCTCCTACGAGCAGTACTTC

abundance: few
d_gene: NA
v_gene: TRBV18
j_gene: TRBJ2-3
CDR3aa: CASSPVGWRGGDTQYF
CDR3nt: TGTGCCAGCTCACCGGTAGGGTGGCGGGGCGGAGATACGCAGTATTTT

abundance: NA
d_gene: NA
v_gene: TRBV7-2
j_gene: TRBJ2-5
CDR3aa: CASSEIRAQETQYF
CDR3nt: TGTGCCAGCAGCGAAATTAGAGCACAAGAGACCCAGTACTTC

abundance: NA
d_gene: NA
v_gene: TRBV24-1
j_gene: TRBJ1-2
CDR3aa: CATSDRARGYTF
CDR3nt: TGTGCCACCAGTGACAGGGCACGGGGCTACACCTTC

abundance: NA
d_gene: NA
v_gene: TRBV28
j_gene: TRBJ2-5
CDR3aa: CASQQGSVETQYF
CDR3nt: TGTGCCAGCCAACAGGGTTCCGTAGAGACCCAGTACTTC

abundance: NA
d_gene: TRBD1
v_gene: TRBV28
j_gene: TRBJ1-2
CDR3aa: CASSQADRTDYGYTF
CDR3nt: TGTGCCAGCAGTCAGGCGGACAGGACGGACTATGGCTACACCTTC

abundance: NA
d_gene: TRBD1
v_gene: TRBV29-1
j_gene: TRBJ2-5
CDR3aa: CSVARTGEETQYF
CDR3nt: TGCAGCGTTGCTCGGACAGGGGAAGAGACCCAGTACTTC

abundance: few
d_gene: TRBD1
v_gene: TRBV30
j_gene: TRBJ2-3
CDR3aa: CAWGRTGGDTQYF
CDR3nt: TGTGCCTGGGGAAGGACAGGGGGGGATACGCAGTATTTT

abundance: NA
d_gene: TRBD2
v_gene: TRBV27
j_gene: TRBJ2-5
CDR3aa: CASSPRGFSTSGVGETQYF
CDR3nt: TGTGCCAGCAGTCCTAGGGGATTCTCGACTAGCGGGGTCGGCGAGACCCAGTACTTC

abundance: few
d_gene: NA
v_gene: TRBV5-1
j_gene: TRBJ1-1
CDR3aa: CASSLAPMNTEAFF
CDR3nt: TGCGCCAGCAGCTTAGCGCCTATGAACACTGAAGCTTTCTTT

abundance: NA
d_gene: TRBD1
v_gene: TRBV19
j_gene: TRBJ1-4
CDR3aa: CASSPRDSRGQKLFF
CDR3nt: TGTGCCAGTAGTCCCCGGGACAGCCGAGGGCAAAAACTGTTTTTT

abundance: NA
d_gene: NA
v_gene: TRBV18
j_gene: TRBJ2-1
CDR3aa: CASSPPPGGNEQFF
CDR3nt: TGTGCCAGCTCACCCCCGCCCGGAGGCAATGAGCAGTTCTTC

abundance: NA
d_gene: TRBD1
v_gene: TRBV5-1
j_gene: TRBJ2-2
CDR3aa: CASSLTTGDTGELFF
CDR3nt: TGCGCCAGCAGCCTTACCACAGGGGACACCGGGGAGCTGTTTTTT

abundance: NA
d_gene: NA
v_gene: TRBV4-3
j_gene: TRBJ2-7
CDR3aa: CASSQEGHGYEQYF
CDR3nt: TGCGCCAGCAGCCAAGAGGGACACGGTTACGAGCAGTACTTC

abundance: NA
d_gene: NA
v_gene: TRBV7-2
j_gene: TRBJ1-4
CDR3aa: CASKEDGEKLFF
CDR3nt: TGTGCCAGCAAGGAGGATGGTGAAAAACTGTTTTTT

abundance: NA
d_gene: NA
v_gene: TRBV7-2
j_gene: TRBJ1-2
CDR3aa: CASSPLDTYGYTF
CDR3nt: TGTGCCAGCAGCCCCCTGGACACCTATGGCTACACCTTC

abundance: few
d_gene: TRBD2
v_gene: TRBV5-6
j_gene: TRBJ2-3
CDR3aa: CASSLLSGGHSDTQYF
CDR3nt: TGTGCCAGCAGCTTGCTGAGCGGGGGGCATTCAGATACGCAGTATTTT

abundance: NA
d_gene: NA
v_gene: TRBV5-1
j_gene: TRBJ1-6
CDR3aa: CASRHDSSSYNSPLHF
CDR3nt: TGCGCCAGCAGACACGACAGTAGCTCCTATAATTCACCCCTCCACTTT

abundance: NA
d_gene: NA
v_gene: TRBV25-1
j_gene: TRBJ1-5
CDR3aa: CASSERRARAGNQPQHF
CDR3nt: TGTGCCAGCAGTGAACGGAGGGCCAGGGCTGGCAATCAGCCCCAGCATTTT

abundance: NA
d_gene: TRBD1
v_gene: TRBV4-3
j_gene: TRBJ1-2
CDR3aa: CASSQDRTGPLYGYTF
CDR3nt: TGCGCCAGCAGCCAAGACCGGACAGGGCCTCTCTATGGCTACACCTTC

abundance: NA
d_gene: TRBD1
v_gene: TRBV6-1
j_gene: TRBJ2-1
CDR3aa: CASSDGTGIGNEQFF
CDR3nt: TGTGCCAGCAGTGACGGGACAGGGATCGGCAATGAGCAGTTCTTC

abundance: NA
d_gene: TRBD1
v_gene: TRBV5-8
j_gene: TRBJ1-2
CDR3aa: CASSLGGGQGIYGYTF
CDR3nt: TGTGCCAGCAGTCTTGGAGGGGGACAGGGAATCTATGGCTACACCTTC

abundance: NA
d_gene: NA
v_gene: TRBV9
j_gene: TRBJ1-2
CDR3aa: CASSVVRGGYTF
CDR3nt: TGTGCCAGCAGCGTAGTGCGGGGTGGCTACACCTTC

abundance: NA
d_gene: NA
v_gene: TRBV7-2
j_gene: TRBJ2-3
CDR3aa: CASSLGRADTQYF
CDR3nt: TGTGCCAGCAGCCTAGGCCGCGCGGATACGCAGTATTTT

abundance: few
d_gene: TRBD1
v_gene: TRBV6-1
j_gene: TRBJ1-6
CDR3aa: CASSEMTGVYNSPLHF
CDR3nt: TGTGCCAGCAGTGAAATGACAGGGGTCTATAATTCACCCCTCCACTTT

abundance: NA
d_gene: TRBD1
v_gene: TRBV7-2
j_gene: TRBJ2-3
CDR3aa: CASSRTPGQGTDTQYF
CDR3nt: TGTGCCAGCAGCCGGACTCCGGGACAGGGCACAGATACGCAGTATTTT

abundance: NA
d_gene: NA
v_gene: TRBV30
j_gene: TRBJ1-1
CDR3aa: CAWSGKGDAFF
CDR3nt: TGTGCCTGGAGTGGGAAGGGGGACGCTTTCTTT

abundance: NA
d_gene: NA
v_gene: TRBV7-8
j_gene: TRBJ2-1
CDR3aa: CASSLGRDPGEQFF
CDR3nt: TGTGCCAGCAGCTTAGGGAGGGATCCTGGTGAGCAGTTCTTC

abundance: once
d_gene: NA
v_gene: TRBV24-1
j_gene: TRBJ1-5
CDR3aa: CATSDPHQPQHF
CDR3nt: TGTGCCACCAGTGACCCTCATCAGCCCCAGCATTTT

abundance: once
d_gene: TRBD2
v_gene: TRBV7-3
j_gene: TRBJ2-5
CDR3aa: CASSLTGGEETQYF
CDR3nt: TGTGCCAGCAGCTTAACCGGGGGGGAAGAGACCCAGTACTTC

abundance: NA
d_gene: TRBD1
v_gene: TRBV5-7
j_gene: TRBJ2-7
CDR3aa: CASSLGGEYNYEQYF
CDR3nt: TGTGCCAGCAGTTTAGGGGGCGAATACAACTACGAGCAGTACTTC

abundance: NA
d_gene: NA
v_gene: TRBV19
j_gene: TRBJ1-1
CDR3aa: CASSITPGTEAFF
CDR3nt: TGTGCCAGTAGTATTACACCTGGCACTGAAGCTTTCTTT

abundance: NA
d_gene: TRBD1
v_gene: TRBV13
j_gene: TRBJ1-4
CDR3aa: CASSSTRTGVQEKLFF
CDR3nt: TGTGCCAGCAGCTCAACCCGGACAGGGGTTCAAGAAAAACTGTTTTTT

abundance: NA
d_gene: TRBD2
v_gene: TRBV3-1/TRBV3-2
j_gene: TRBJ2-1
CDR3aa: CASSQEPGLAGGHNEQFF
CDR3nt: TGTGCCAGCAGCCAAGAACCGGGACTAGCGGGGGGGCACAATGAGCAGTTCTTC

abundance: NA
d_gene: TRBD2
v_gene: TRBV9
j_gene: TRBJ2-7
CDR3aa: CASSLGLAVEQYF
CDR3nt: TGTGCCAGCAGCTTAGGACTAGCGGTCGAGCAGTACTTC

abundance: once
d_gene: TRBD2
v_gene: TRBV2
j_gene: TRBJ2-3
CDR3aa: CASSDSVAGGADTQYF
CDR3nt: TGTGCCAGCAGTGACTCGGTAGCGGGGGGGGCGGATACGCAGTATTTT

abundance: NA
d_gene: TRBD1
v_gene: TRBV3-1/TRBV3-2
j_gene: TRBJ1-5
CDR3aa: CASSHRDSSQPQHF
CDR3nt: TGTGCCAGCAGCCATCGGGACAGTTCTCAGCCCCAGCATTTT

abundance: NA
d_gene: TRBD1
v_gene: TRBV9
j_gene: TRBJ1-1
CDR3aa: CASSPPGTGGRYGAFF
CDR3nt: TGTGCCAGCAGCCCCCCTGGGACAGGGGGTCGTTATGGAGCTTTCTTT

abundance: NA
d_gene: TRBD1
v_gene: TRBV7-9
j_gene: TRBJ1-1
CDR3aa: CASSLGQGASMTEAFF
CDR3nt: TGTGCCAGCAGCTTAGGGCAGGGGGCTTCAATGACTGAAGCTTTCTTT

abundance: NA
d_gene: NA
v_gene: TRBV5-1
j_gene: TRBJ1-5
CDR3aa: CASSLEGVSNQPQHF
CDR3nt: TGCGCCAGCAGCTTGGAAGGGGTTAGCAATCAGCCCCAGCATTTT

abundance: NA
d_gene: TRBD1
v_gene: TRBV5-4
j_gene: TRBJ1-4
CDR3aa: CASSRDSPNEKLFF
CDR3nt: TGTGCCAGCAGCCGGGACAGCCCTAATGAAAAACTGTTTTTT

abundance: NA
d_gene: TRBD1
v_gene: TRBV10-3
j_gene: TRBJ1-5
CDR3aa: CAISEQGGNQPQHF
CDR3nt: TGTGCCATCAGTGAACAGGGGGGGAATCAGCCCCAGCATTTT

abundance: NA
d_gene: NA
v_gene: TRBV14
j_gene: TRBJ1-2
CDR3aa: CASSQDPFGYTF
CDR3nt: TGTGCCAGCAGCCAAGACCCCTTTGGCTACACCTTC

abundance: NA
d_gene: TRBD1
v_gene: TRBV9
j_gene: TRBJ1-2
CDR3aa: CASSDRGGNYGYTF
CDR3nt: TGTGCCAGCAGCGACCGAGGGGGCAACTATGGCTACACCTTC

abundance: few
d_gene: TRBD1
v_gene: TRBV6-1
j_gene: TRBJ1-2
CDR3aa: CASSEGGQGVYGYTF
CDR3nt: TGTGCCAGCAGTGAAGGAGGACAGGGGGTCTATGGCTACACCTTC

abundance: NA
d_gene: TRBD2
v_gene: TRBV6-5
j_gene: TRBJ2-1
CDR3aa: CASRTSGGPYNEQFF
CDR3nt: TGTGCCAGCAGGACTAGCGGGGGCCCCTACAATGAGCAGTTCTTC

abundance: NA
d_gene: TRBD1
v_gene: TRBV29-1
j_gene: TRBJ2-5
CDR3aa: CSVLGGIDTQYF
CDR3nt: TGCAGCGTTCTAGGGGGCATAGACACCCAGTACTTC

abundance: NA
d_gene: TRBD2
v_gene: TRBV5-1
j_gene: TRBJ2-7
CDR3aa: CASSLGEGQSYEQYF
CDR3nt: TGCGCCAGCAGCTTGGGGGAGGGCCAATCCTACGAGCAGTACTTC

abundance: NA
d_gene: NA
v_gene: TRBV29-1
j_gene: TRBJ2-7
CDR3aa: CSVEEIGLSGERTYEQYF
CDR3nt: TGCAGCGTTGAAGAAATAGGGCTATCGGGGGAAAGGACCTACGAGCAGTACTTC

abundance: NA
d_gene: NA
v_gene: TRBV24-1
j_gene: TRBJ2-2
CDR3aa: CATSAGRTGELFF
CDR3nt: TGTGCCACCAGTGCAGGGAGGACCGGGGAGCTGTTTTTT

abundance: NA
d_gene: TRBD1
v_gene: TRBV11-1
j_gene: TRBJ2-7
CDR3aa: CATGVRDRGNEQYF
CDR3nt: TGTGCCACCGGGGTTCGGGACAGGGGGAACGAGCAGTACTTC